The 18 T cell receptor beta chains presented below share a single source sample, sequenced in a study of T-cell reconstitution after alpha-beta-depleted transplantation in children. Researchers prepared the TCRbeta library using unique molecular identifiers, the study reports. TCRdb re-analysed the PCR reads in MiXCR, keeping a single row per CDR3 protein. The repertoire has over 200,000 distinct CDR3 sequences, approximately 10% of them found once; the top ten carry 28%. Sample: PBMCs, taken before TCRalphabeta/CD19-depleted stem cell transplant. Receptors were obtained from a child under three years old with acute myeloid leukemia, due to receive a stem cell transplant.

This clonotype was detected many times. The chain joins TRBV14 to TRBJ2-5; TRBD2 agrees at 10 bases. V lost 6 bases to trimming and J lost 1 base; unmatched junction nucleotides: 5. This CDR3 comprises 15 residues. Germline V CDR1 and CDR2: SGHDN, FVKESK. CDR3 residues: CASSPLAGAQETQYF. CDR3 nucleotides: TGTGCCAGCAGTCCCCTAGCGGGGGCCCAAGAGACCCAGTACTTC.

The chain carries TRBV29-1 and TRBJ2-1; the match to TRBD2 covers 10 bases. The CDR3 spans 13 residues. The germline CDR1 and CDR2 sequences are SQVTM and ANQGSEA. The J segment lost 5 bases and the V segment lost 7 bases, leaving 5 bases of the junction unmatched. Here the CDR3 reads CSALLAGNNEQFF. CDR3 in DNA: TGCAGCGCCCTACTAGCGGGGAACAATGAGCAGTTCTTC.

This clonotype was found many times. The V and J genes are TRBV4-3 and TRBJ1-4; 7 nucleotides line up with TRBD1. V lost 4 bases to trimming and J lost 8 bases; unmatched junction nucleotides: 13. Germline V gene data show CDR1 as LGHNA and CDR2 as YSLEER. The CDR3 has 16 residues. CDR3 nucleotide sequence: TGCGCCAGCAGCCTTACGGGGACAGCAAAGGGGGAAAAACTGTTTTTT. Its protein product is CASSLTGTAKGEKLFF.

In this sample, this clonotype turned up a few times. V gene TRBV6-6 combines with J gene TRBJ2-2; D is uncertain. Per germline, CDR1 MNHNY and CDR2 SVGAGI (reference sequence). V shed 7 bases and J shed 6 bases, with 6 bases lying between them. This CDR3 has 11 amino acids. The CDR3 here is CASTKAGELFF. The CDR3 nucleotides read TGTGCCAGCACCAAGGCCGGGGAGCTGTTTTTT.

The table lists this clonotype with many counts. The J gene is TRBJ1-5, the V gene TRBV11-2; the D gene is possibly TRBD1 (6 bases). The CDR3 covers 13 residues. The ends were cut back, 3 bases at V and 5 bases at J, with 8 bases in the middle. Germline loops: CDR1 SGHAT, CDR2 FQNNGV. CDR3 bases: TGTGCCAGCAGCTTTGCAGGGGATCAGCCCCAGCATTTT. The encoded protein is CASSFAGDQPQHF. Filled out from reference TRBV11-2 and TRBJ1-5, the complete variable domain reads EAGVAQSPRYKIIEKRQSVAFWCNPISGHATLYWYQQILGQGPKLLIQFQNNGVVDDSQLPKDRFSAERLKGVDSTLKIQPAKLEDSAVYLCASSFAGDQPQHFGDGTRLSIL.

This clonotype has just one count. This sequence joins TRBV30 and TRBJ1-4, with D perhaps TRBD1 (5 bases). The CDR3 spans 13 residues. V lost 2 bases and J 8 bases, leaving 12 bases between the germline ends. Germline V gene lookup returns CDR1 GTSNPN and CDR2 SVGIG (reference sequence). The CDR3 coding sequence is TGTGCCTGGAGTAAGGGGACTGGGGAAAAACTGTTTTTT. Its translation: CAWSKGTGEKLFF.

This clonotype has at least ten counts. CDR3 DNA sequence: TGTGCCAGCAGCTTCATCCAACAAAACACCATATATTTT. It is translated as CASSFIQQNTIYF. The rearrangement joins TRBV6-6 to TRBJ1-3; D ambiguous. Trimming pared 6 bases from V and 6 bases from J, leaving 12 bases between. The CDR3 is 13 amino acids. Germline V gives CDR1 MNHNY, CDR2 SVGAGI (reference sequence).

In its sample, this clonotype was seen a few times. The rearrangement links TRBV6-1 to TRBJ2-7; D perhaps matches TRBD2 (6 bases). This CDR3 contains 12 residues. V lost 10 bases and J 3 bases, leaving 13 bases between the germline ends. Germline CDR1 and CDR2: MNHNS and SASEGT. This CDR3 is CATPGRYYEQYF. CDR3 nucleotides: TGTGCCACCCCGGGGAGGTACTACGAGCAGTACTTC.

This clonotype has at least ten counts. In DNA, the CDR3 is TGTGCCAGCAGCGCAGGGATTCGGAACACTGAAGCTTTCTTT. This encodes CASSAGIRNTEAFF. V usage is TRBV7-9 and J usage is TRBJ1-1; D may be TRBD1 (5 bases). Germline V CDR1 and CDR2: SEHNR, FQNEAQ (reference sequence). The V and J ends lost 5 bases and 1 base respectively, with 11 bases between them. CDR3 length: 14 amino acids.

This clonotype has ten or more counts. This chain uses TRBV18 with TRBJ1-2; D is unclear. The germline V gene has CDR1 KGHSH and CDR2 LQKENI. CDR3 size: 15 residues. Trimming removed 1 base at V and 4 bases at J, with 13 bases between. Here the CDR3 reads CASSPQTQRFYGYTF. The CDR3 coding sequence is TGTGCCAGCTCACCACAAACCCAACGGTTCTATGGCTACACCTTC.

This clonotype was counted many times. The chain is built from TRBV10-2 and TRBJ2-3; 10 bases align to TRBD2. Germline values: CDR1 WSHSY, CDR2 SAAADI. The junction had 9 bases not matched to a gene; V was cut back by 3 bases and J by 3 bases. CDR3 length: 17 residues. CDR3 DNA sequence: TGCGCCAGCAGTGAAGTGTCTAGCGGGAGTTTGACAGATACGCAGTATTTT. This sequence encodes CASSEVSSGSLTDTQYF.

This clonotype was observed at least ten times. The chain is built from TRBV28 and TRBJ2-1, with D possibly being TRBD2 (5 bases). There are 14 residues in the CDR3. Germline values: CDR1 MDHEN, CDR2 SYDVKM. V lost 2 bases and J lost 8, with 13 bases in between. This chain's CDR3 is CASSLMLASHEQFF. Here the CDR3 DNA reads TGTGCCAGCAGTTTAATGCTAGCTTCTCATGAGCAGTTCTTC.

This chain connects TRBV5-1 to TRBJ2-7; TRBD2 aligns across 7 bases. Germline-derived CDR1 and CDR2 are SGHRS and YFSETQ. CDR3 size: 15 residues. Trimming cost V 1 base and J 7 bases; bases outside gene matches: 11. CDR3 nucleotide sequence: TGCGCCAGCAGCTTGAGCGGCGCGGGAGCGGATGAGCAGTACTTC. Translation gives CASSLSGAGADEQYF.

The sample holds many counts of this clonotype. The V and J genes are TRBV4-1 and TRBJ1-1; D might be TRBD1 (5 bases). From germline, CDR1 is MGHRA and CDR2 YSYEKL. Trimming stripped 2 bases from V and 4 bases from J, with 11 bases between. The CDR3 runs 14 residues. CDR3 DNA: TGCGCCAGCAGCCAACAGGGATCAGTCACTGAAGCTTTCTTT. Translation: CASSQQGSVTEAFF.

On this clonotype: A read error is possible here, since a much larger clone lies one base away. V is TRBV28 and J is TRBJ2-5; TRBD2 agrees at 8 bases. This CDR3 has 14 residues. Germline V gene data show CDR1 as MDHEN and CDR2 as SYDVKM. V lost 6 bases and J lost 2; bases outside the gene matches: 5. The CDR3 DNA reads as TGTGCCAGCAGCGGGGGGGCAACTCAAGAGACCCAGTACTTC. Encoded protein: CASSGGATQETQYF.

This clonotype was observed many times. The chain uses TRBV5-1 and TRBJ2-3; no definite D call. V was trimmed by 3 bases and J by 3 bases, leaving 11 bases between them. The CDR3 has 14 residues. Germline lookup yields CDR1 SGHRS and CDR2 YFSETQ. The CDR3 sequence: CASSWAGETDTQYF. The CDR3 region has the DNA TGCGCCAGCAGCTGGGCCGGAGAGACAGATACGCAGTATTTT.

This clonotype occurred many times. The J gene is TRBJ2-5, the V gene TRBV10-3; tentatively, D is TRBD2 (6 bases). V was shortened by 6 bases and J by 5 bases, with 7 bases between the two germline ends. Germline V gene sequence: CDR1 ENHRY, CDR2 SYGVKD. The CDR3 covers 11 residues. The CDR3 bases are TGTGCCATCAGGGAGGGGGAGACCCAGTACTTC. It translates to CAIREGETQYF.

The rearrangement joins TRBV19 to TRBJ2-6; a weak D match, TRBD1 (6 bases). The CDR3 length is 16 residues. Germline lookup yields CDR1 LNHDA and CDR2 SQIVND (reference sequence). The ends were cut back, 4 bases at V and 2 bases at J, with 12 bases in the middle. CDR3 DNA sequence: TGTGCCAGTAGTACTCGACAGGAGGCTGGGGCCAACGTCCTGACTTTC. Protein product: CASSTRQEAGANVLTF.